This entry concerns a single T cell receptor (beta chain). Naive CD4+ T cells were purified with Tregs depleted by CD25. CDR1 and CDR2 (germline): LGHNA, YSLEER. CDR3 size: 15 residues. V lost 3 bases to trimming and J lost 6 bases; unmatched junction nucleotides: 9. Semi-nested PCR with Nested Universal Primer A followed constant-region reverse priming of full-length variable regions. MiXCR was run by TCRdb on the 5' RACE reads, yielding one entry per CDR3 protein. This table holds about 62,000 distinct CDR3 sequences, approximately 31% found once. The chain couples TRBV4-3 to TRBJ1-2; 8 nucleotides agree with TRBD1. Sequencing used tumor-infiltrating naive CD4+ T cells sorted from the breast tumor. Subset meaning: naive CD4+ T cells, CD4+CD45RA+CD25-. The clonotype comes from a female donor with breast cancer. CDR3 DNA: TGCGCCAGCAGCCAGGCTTTACAGGGGGGGAATGGCTACACCTTC. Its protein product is CASSQALQGGNGYTF.